The T cell receptor (beta chain) described here comes from a study of blood T cells in healthy people across ages. Study conclusions and caveats: Long-lived donors had more naive CD4+ cells and higher diversity than aged donors.

A J-beta primer mix and a sample-barcoded 5' primer were used in a second PCR of about 7 to 12 cycles. TCRdb redid the calling of the 5' RACE reads with MiXCR, one entry per CDR3 protein. The sample holds hundreds of thousands of distinct CDR3 sequences; roughly 50% are singletons and the top ten take roughly 31%. Trimming removed 5 bases at V and 7 bases at J, with 9 bases between. This CDR3 has 12 amino acids. CDR1 is MGHDK and CDR2 is SYGVNS in the germline V gene. Regarding this clonotype: Its antigen is not known.

The chain carries TRBV25-1 and TRBJ2-1; D unclear. The sequencing sample was made of blood. The TCR sequence derives from a woman aged 55 to 70 in good health. CDR3 bases: TGTGCCAGCAGTCCCCATCAGAATGAGCAGTTCTTC. This gives the protein CASSPHQNEQFF.